A single sample is the source of the 15 T cell receptor beta chains below, sequenced in a study of control samples from healthy donors and cancer patients. Profiled with immunoSEQ multiplex PCR; TCRdb holds only in-frame clones, not every one. Of approximately 49,000 clones listed, roughly 90% are singletons. Sequenced: PBMCs. All receptors derive from a man aged 40-49 years with colorectal cancer.

Here the CDR3 DNA reads TGTGCCAGCAGTTATCGGAATAGCAATCAGCCCCAGCATTTT. As protein: CASSYRNSNQPQHF. The chain carries TRBV6-5 and TRBJ1-5; D remains unclear. The germline V gene encodes CDR1 MNHEY and CDR2 SVGAGI. V was trimmed by 3 bases and J by 0 bases, leaving 6 bases between them. CDR3 length: 14 amino acids.

This chain joins TRBV18 and TRBJ2-1, with D possibly matching TRBD2 (5 bases). Germline CDR1 and CDR2: KGHSH and LQKENI. This CDR3 has 13 amino acids. Trimming shortened V by 5 bases and J by 3 bases, and 8 bases separated the two germline ends. CDR3 DNA: TGTGCCAGCTCAAACCGGGACTACAATGAGCAGTTCTTC. Encoded protein: CASSNRDYNEQFF.

The chain couples TRBV5-1 to TRBJ2-1; D possibly matches TRBD1 or TRBD2 (6 bases each). Germline CDR1 reads SGHRS; CDR2 reads YFSETQ. This CDR3 contains 14 residues. V lost 0 bases and J 8 bases, leaving 12 bases between the germline ends. DNA of the CDR3: TGCGCCAGCAGCTTGGCAGGGGCTAGCGATGAGCAGTTCTTC. Protein: CASSLAGASDEQFF.

The V and J genes are TRBV28 and TRBJ2-3; 12 bases map to TRBD2. This CDR3 has 18 amino acids. V lost 6 bases, J lost 0 bases, and 10 bases stayed unmatched. CDR1 and CDR2 from the germline V gene are MDHEN and SYDVKM. CDR3 loop: CASRASGLAGKSTDTQYF. In DNA, the CDR3 is TGTGCCAGCAGAGCCTCAGGACTAGCGGGAAAAAGCACAGATACGCAGTATTTT.

The CDR3 region is CASSSTGGGTYQETQYF. The CDR3 bases are TGTGCCAGCAGCAGCACAGGGGGCGGGACGTACCAAGAGACCCAGTACTTC. The rearrangement links TRBV7-8 to TRBJ2-5; 9 bases align to TRBD1. The CDR3 loop spans 17 amino acids. CDR1 and CDR2 (germline): SGHVS, FQNEAQ. V dropped 5 bases and J dropped 0; count of bases not matched to a gene: 10.

The V call is TRBV7-2, the J call TRBJ1-5; D remains ambiguous. Germline lookup yields CDR1 SGHTA and CDR2 FQGNSA. The CDR3 is 13 amino acids. Trimming stripped 1 base from V and 4 bases from J, with 5 bases between. The CDR3 here is CASSLGTNQPQHF. The CDR3 nucleotides are TGTGCCAGCAGCTTAGGTACTAATCAGCCCCAGCATTTT.

This clone was recorded only once. The chain couples TRBV5-4 to TRBJ1-1; TRBD1 is a possible D gene (5 bases). In germline, CDR1 is SGHNT, CDR2 YYREEE (reference sequence). This CDR3 spans 13 amino acids. V lost 2 bases, J lost 4 bases, and 9 bases lay in between. CDR3 region: CASSFIGGTEAFF. CDR3 nucleotides: TGTGCCAGCAGCTTCATCGGGGGCACTGAAGCTTTCTTT.

The chain recombines TRBV6-2 or TRBV6-3 with TRBJ1-5; TRBD1 matches at 7 bases. Germline V gene sequence: CDR1 MNHEY, CDR2 SVGEGT. The CDR3 runs to 15 residues. V was pared by 3 bases and J by 2 bases, with 4 bases of the junction left unmatched. The CDR3 region has the DNA TGTGCCAGCAGTTATTACGGACAGGGCAATCAGCCCCAGCATTTT. This encodes CASSYYGQGNQPQHF.

V and J are TRBV6-5 and TRBJ1-1; no definite D call. This CDR3 has 14 residues. CDR1 is MNHEY and CDR2 is SVGAGI in the germline V gene. V lost 2 bases and J 5 bases, leaving 12 bases between the germline ends. The CDR3 DNA reads TGTGCCAGCAGTTACGCGCCATGGGGAACTGAAGCTTTCTTT. This encodes CASSYAPWGTEAFF.

The V call is TRBV11-2, the J call TRBJ1-1, with unresolved D. Germline CDR1 is SGHAT and CDR2 is FQNNGV. Deletions cut 0 bases from V and 11 bases from J, with 10 bases between. CDR3 length: 12 residues. The CDR3 is CASSLELGRAFF. In nucleotides, the CDR3 is TGTGCCAGCAGCTTAGAGCTAGGACGGGCTTTCTTT.

This clone was seen more than once but under ten times. The chain combines TRBV2 with TRBJ2-6; D not resolved. V was pared by 5 bases and J by 0 bases, with 5 bases between. The V gene's germline CDR1 is SNHLY and CDR2 FYNNEI. The CDR3 consists of 14 residues. The DNA for the CDR3 is TGTGCCAGCAGTAAGGCCTCTGGGGCCAACGTCCTGACTTTC. This sequence encodes CASSKASGANVLTF. The full variable domain, its missing parts supplied by reference TRBV2 and TRBJ2-6, is EPEVTQTPSHQVTQMGQEVILRCVPISNHLYFYWYRQILGQKVEFLVSFYNNEISEKSEIFDDQFSVERPDGSNFTLKIRSTKLEDSAMYFCASSKASGANVLTFGAGSRLTVL.

Note on this clone: The same CDR3 arises from other DNA sequences in this sample as well. V gene TRBV5-1 combines with J gene TRBJ1-6, with TRBD1 matching 11 bases. Germline assignment: CDR1 SGHRS and CDR2 YFSETQ. The CDR3 is made up of 14 amino acids. Germline trimming cut 4 bases from V and 10 bases from J; bases unmatched to any gene: 4. As DNA, the CDR3 is TGCGCCAGCAGCGAGGGACAGGGGGGGTCACCCCTCCACTTT. Protein: CASSEGQGGSPLHF.

This chain uses TRBV4-1 with TRBJ2-5; tentatively, D is TRBD1 or TRBD2 (6 bases each). V lost 3 bases to trimming and J lost 4 bases, with 18 bases between them. Germline values: CDR1 MGHRA, CDR2 YSYEKL. The CDR3 sequence is 16 residues long. As DNA, the CDR3 is TGCGCCAGCAGCCAGACGATGAGCGGAGGGGGAGAGACCCAGTACTTC. Translation: CASSQTMSGGGETQYF.

The rearrangement uses TRBV7-9 and TRBJ2-5; 15 bases are a match to TRBD2. The CDR3 is 17 amino acids. The V gene end was trimmed by 5 bases and the J gene end by 2 bases; junction bases not matched to a gene: 6. The germline CDR1 and CDR2 sequences are SEHNR and FQNEAQ (reference sequence). This chain's CDR3 is CASSPGTSGRLQETQYF. CDR3 DNA sequence: TGTGCCAGCAGCCCCGGGACTAGCGGGAGGCTTCAAGAGACCCAGTACTTC.

The chain is built from TRBV6-2 or TRBV6-3 and TRBJ1-5; no firm D call. V was clipped by 0 bases and J by 7 bases, with 16 bases between them. The CDR3 totals 16 residues. The germline V gene encodes CDR1 MNHEY and CDR2 SVGEGT. CDR3 protein: CASSYSSSRFGQPQHF. In DNA, the CDR3 is TGTGCCAGCAGTTACTCCTCTTCTAGGTTTGGGCAGCCCCAGCATTTT.